Below, one T cell receptor (beta chain) is given with its context. The sample carries other DNA sequences with the same CDR3. Generated by immunoSEQ multiplex PCR, the TCRdb table keeps only in-frame clones and is missing some. The sample yields about 98,000 clones, about nine tenths seen once. The data were obtained in a study of OX40 agonist ivuxolimab in advanced cancers. The germline V gene encodes CDR1 SGDLS and CDR2 YYNGEE. The CDR3 is made up of 15 amino acids. Deletions cut 0 bases from V and 0 bases from J, with 6 bases between. This chain connects TRBV9 to TRBJ2-2; the D gene is possibly TRBD1 (6 bases). The source was CD4+ or CD8+ T cells sorted from blood, collected in a trial of the OX40 agonist ivuxolimab. The receptor comes from an adult with an advanced solid tumor such as melanoma, head and neck, liver or kidney cancer. CDR3: CASSVGTANTGELFF. CDR3 coding DNA: TGTGCCAGCAGCGTAGGGACAGCGAACACCGGGGAGCTGTTTTTT. Supplemented by reference TRBV9 and TRBJ2-2, the full variable domain reads DSGVTQTPKHLITATGQRVTLRCSPRSGDLSVYWYQQSLDQGLQFLIQYYNGEERAKGNILERFSAQQFPDLHSELNLSSLELGDSALYFCASSVGTANTGELFFGEGSRLTVL.